These T cell receptor beta chains were read from a single sample in a study of Tregs in tolerant kidney transplant recipients. Only in-frame clones appear in the TCRdb table, and some are missing; sequencing was by immunoSEQ multiplex PCR. The sample has roughly 250,000 clones; 80% to 85% are singletons. Specimen: CD4+ T cells from blood. These receptors originate from a human donor in good health. Each CDR3 is given with its conserved first and last residue. The D gene is left open where the match is weak. Expanded clones are given a class, and other clones once, few, many or no size at all.

d_gene	v_gene	abundance	j_gene	CDR3nt	CDR3aa
.	TRBV18	once	TRBJ2-7	TGTGCCAGCTCACCACCTGACACTGGCCCATCCACCTACGAGCAGTACTTC	CASSPPDTGPSTYEQYF
.	TRBV5-1	.	TRBJ2-3	TGCGCCAGCAGCTTGAGTGGTGCGGGATACACAGATACGCAGTATTTT	CASSLSGAGYTDTQYF
TRBD1	TRBV18	few	TRBJ2-7	TGTGCCAGCTCACCACCGTCGACAGGGGCCTACGAGCAGTACTTC	CASSPPSTGAYEQYF
TRBD1	TRBV30	.	TRBJ2-5	TGTGCCTGGAGCGCTCGGGACAGGGGCTGGGAGACCCAGTACTTC	CAWSARDRGWETQYF
.	TRBV28	.	TRBJ1-6	TGTGCCAGCAGGGATTCCAGGGAGGGAGGAAATTCACCCCTCCACTTT	CASRDSREGGNSPLHF
.	TRBV11-2	few	TRBJ2-2	TGTGCCAGCAGCTTAGTTTCGACCGGGGAGCTGTTTTTT	CASSLVSTGELFF
.	TRBV4-1	few	TRBJ2-1	TGCGCCAGCAGCCCGCGGAACCCCAATGAGCAGTTCTTC	CASSPRNPNEQFF
TRBD2	TRBV19	.	TRBJ2-3	TGTGCCAGTAGTACCTGGTGGGCGGGGGGAAGCACAGATACGCAGTATTTT	CASSTWWAGGSTDTQYF
.	TRBV5-8	.	TRBJ1-3	TGTGCCAGCAGTCAACGGGACTTCTCTGGAAACACCATATATTTT	CASSQRDFSGNTIYF
.	TRBV7-2	.	TRBJ2-3	TGTGCCAGCAGCCCCGCCCCCTCTAGAACAGATACGCAGTATTTT	CASSPAPSRTDTQYF
TRBD1	TRBV30	.	TRBJ1-6	TGTGCCTGGAGAGGGACAGGGGGCAGATCCTATAATTCACCCCTCCACTTT	CAWRGTGGRSYNSPLHF
.	TRBV5-4	.	TRBJ2-1	TGTGCCAGCAGCGTTGGTAGGCCCCTGGATGATGAGCAGTTCTTC	CASSVGRPLDDEQFF
.	TRBV19	.	TRBJ2-5	TGTGCCAGTAGCCCGGACAGAAAAGAGACCCAGTACTTC	CASSPDRKETQYF
.	TRBV5-1	.	TRBJ1-3	TGCGCCAGCAGCTTGGGCTACAGGTTCGGCGGAAACACCATATATTTT	CASSLGYRFGGNTIYF